This T cell receptor beta chain was sequenced during a study of response to subunit inactivated influenza vaccine. This clonotype was seen at least ten times. TCRdb itself ran the RT-PCR reads through MiXCR, one entry per CDR3 protein. The top ten clones hold approximately 2.9% of a sample with roughly 500,000 distinct CDR3 sequences, approximately 24% of them seen once. In addition, the sample was reused for a study of T cells expressing NK-cell markers. That source notes: As the method of synthesis, 5'RACE template switching with UMIs yielded TCR beta cDNA. It was from sorted CD3+CD56+NKG2C+, CD3+CD56+NKG2C- and CD3+CD56-NKG2C+ T cells that TCR beta repertoires came. Among the eight sequenced donors, seven tested HCMV-seropositive and one tested seronegative. Top CD8+ clonotypes included the dominant CD3+CD56+NKG2C+ clonotypes in several donors.

The sequence derives from a man aged 50-60 years who received an inactivated influenza vaccine. Sequenced here: CD4+ T cells sorted from PBMCs, sampled about 13 days after vaccination.

The CDR3 loop is CASRLGGSYEQYF. The CDR3 DNA follows: TGTGCCAGCCGCCTTGGGGGCTCCTACGAGCAGTACTTC. The gene calls are TRBV25-1 and TRBJ2-7, with D perhaps TRBD1 or TRBD2 (5 bases each). V shed 8 bases and J shed 0 bases, with 11 bases lying between them. The germline gives CDR1 MGHDK, CDR2 SYGVNS. The CDR3 sequence is 13 residues long.